Here is one TCR beta chain with its context. Method: immunoSEQ multiplex PCR; TCRdb's copy keeps in-frame clones and lacks some. The sample lists approximately 59,000 clones, nearly 85% seen once, with about 1.9% in the top ten. The sample comes from a study of OX40 agonist ivuxolimab in advanced cancers. Overall study: Ivuxolimab is a fully human IgG2 antibody that activates OX40 (CD134).

The germline CDR1 and CDR2 sequences are MDHEN and SYDVKM. V lost 6 bases and J 3 bases, leaving 8 bases between the germline ends. This CDR3 spans 13 amino acids. This TCR was recovered from an adult with an advanced solid tumor such as melanoma, head and neck, liver or kidney cancer. This rearrangement joins TRBV28 to TRBJ2-2; D is undetermined. Sample: CD4+ or CD8+ T cells sorted from blood, taken in a trial of the OX40 agonist ivuxolimab. CDR3: CASSRTDTGELFF. CDR3 nucleotide sequence: TGTGCCAGCAGCCGGACGGACACCGGGGAGCTGTTTTTT. The variable domain in full, completed from reference TRBV28 and TRBJ2-2, reads DVKVTQSSRYLVKRTGEKVFLECVQDMDHENMFWYRQDPGLGLRLIYFSYDVKMKEKGDIPEGYSVSREKKERFSLILESASTNQTSMYLCASSRTDTGELFFGEGSRLTVL.